The present T cell receptor beta chain was sequenced within a study of blood T cell repertoires in COVID-19. About the study: Sites in the United States, Italy and Spain provided acute and convalescent COVID-19 samples. PBMCs, B-cell-depleted T cells, or T cells provided the cDNA or gDNA that made up the material.

Per the original data handling: Reference gene primer amplification yielded estimated nucleated cell counts. Assay used: immunoSEQ multiplex PCR; TCRdb lists only in-frame clones, some missing. V and J calls and clone size are copied from that table; D and trimming were computed from the DNA. Of about 140,000 clones in the sample, about 87% were seen once. Germline V gene lookup returns CDR1 SGHRS and CDR2 YFSETQ. This CDR3 is 16 amino acids long. V lost 0 bases and J 6 bases, leaving 13 bases between the germline ends. The TCR comes from a human donor in a cohort sampled during active COVID-19. Sequencing input: peripheral blood. V is TRBV5-1 and J is TRBJ1-6; maybe TRBD1 (5 bases). The CDR3 loop reads CASSLDSAGVNSPLHF. CDR3 sequence (DNA): TGCGCCAGCAGCTTGGATTCGGCGGGGGTTAATTCACCCCTCCACTTT. The entire variable domain, with the rest obtained from reference TRBV5-1 and TRBJ1-6, is as follows: KAGVTQTPRYLIKTRGQQVTLSCSPISGHRSVSWYQQTPGQGLQFLFEYFSETQRNKGNFPGRFSGRQFSNSRSEMNVSTLELGDSALYLCASSLDSAGVNSPLHFGNGTRLTVT.